A single sample gave rise to the 26 T cell receptor beta chains below, sequenced in a study of CXCR3-negative and CXCR3-positive naive CD8 T cells. These receptors have no identified antigens. Study-level results: Naive CXCR3-positive cells had TRB CDR3s more hydrophobic than those of CXCR3-negative naive cells.

cDNA libraries for TRB were generated by 5' RACE incorporating UMI labels. TCRdb reanalyzed the 5' RACE reads and collapses them to one entry per CDR3 protein, without DNA. The specimen's table records 150,000 or so distinct CDR3 sequences. Sequencing was done on a sample of naive CXCR3+ CD8+ T cells from blood. Subset in this sample: CD45RO-CCR7+CD27+CD95- naive CD8+ T cells expressing CXCR3 (TNR3+). These receptors were taken from a human donor in good health. Some clones in this sample may be carry-over from other donors' samples.

The chain uses TRBV12-3 or TRBV12-4 and TRBJ2-2; the TRBD1 assignment by TCRdb is unverifiable without DNA. The CDR3 extends over 18 amino acids. This CDR3 reads CASSPNPDERRVPGELFF.

The V call is TRBV20-1, the J call TRBJ1-1; absent DNA, TCRdb's TRBD1 call cannot be checked. This CDR3 is 12 amino acids long. Germline V lookup: CDR1 DFQATT, CDR2 SNEGSKA (reference sequence). The CDR3 protein is CSARPGQIEAFF.

V is TRBV7-9 and J is TRBJ2-7; checking the TCRdb D call of TRBD2 is not possible without DNA. Germline lookup yields CDR1 SEHNR and CDR2 FQNEAQ (reference sequence). The CDR3 spans 15 residues. The CDR3 loop is CASSSLAGASYEQYF.

The chain recombines TRBV7-9 with TRBJ2-3; TCRdb picks TRBD2, but there is no DNA to check that call. Germline V gives CDR1 SEHNR, CDR2 FQNEAQ (reference sequence). CDR3 length: 16 amino acids. CDR3: CASTAVLAGVTDTQYF.

The chain couples TRBV7-9 to TRBJ2-5; TCRdb's D gene call, TRBD2, goes unchecked for lack of DNA. From germline, CDR1 is SEHNR and CDR2 FQNEAQ (reference sequence). The CDR3 totals 16 residues. The CDR3: CASSSTERGGSKTQYF.

The V and J genes are TRBV19 and TRBJ2-3. CDR3 length: 14 residues. Germline CDR1 is LNHDA and CDR2 is SQIVND (reference sequence). The CDR3 region is CASSIERATDTQYF.

The chain joins TRBV9 to TRBJ1-4. The germline V gene has CDR1 SGDLS and CDR2 YYNGEE. CDR3 length equals 19 residues. CDR3 protein: CASSGEDTVFPSLHEKLFF.

The gene calls are TRBV10-3 and TRBJ1-2. The CDR3 is made up of 17 amino acids. Germline V lookup: CDR1 ENHRY, CDR2 SYGVKD. The CDR3 loop reads CAIINQSAVGSNYGYTF.

The CDR3 here is CAISAAGDTEAFF. The chain has TRBV10-3 and TRBJ1-1. Germline values: CDR1 ENHRY, CDR2 SYGVKD. CDR3 length equals 13 residues.

The rearrangement links TRBV7-9 to TRBJ2-1; TCRdb calls TRBD2, which cannot be checked without DNA. This CDR3 is 13 amino acids long. CDR1 and CDR2 (germline): SEHNR, FQNEAQ (reference sequence). The CDR3 sequence: CASSPPADNEQFF.

The chain combines TRBV4-1 with TRBJ2-7; TCRdb's assignment of TRBD2 cannot be checked, as there is no DNA. The germline V gene encodes CDR1 MGHRA and CDR2 YSYEKL. The CDR3 is 17 residues long. The CDR3 loop reads CASSQQVGTHGNYEQYF.

V usage is TRBV10-2 and J usage is TRBJ2-7; the D call from TCRdb, TRBD2, cannot be confirmed without DNA. Germline lookup yields CDR1 WSHSY and CDR2 SAAADI. The CDR3 is made up of 20 amino acids. CDR3 residues: CASSGFSPGLAGGWTYEQYF.

This chain connects TRBV6-2 or TRBV6-3 to TRBJ2-5; TCRdb's D call of TRBD2 is untestable without DNA. The germline V gene has CDR1 MNHEY and CDR2 SVGEGT. CDR3 length: 14 amino acids. The CDR3 region is CASSLAGGIETQYF.

The V and J genes are TRBV5-6 and TRBJ2-1. Germline values: CDR1 SGHDT, CDR2 YYEEEE. The CDR3 is 13 residues long. The CDR3: CASSLPGVNEQFF.

The V and J genes are TRBV19 and TRBJ2-1; TCRdb's D call, TRBD2, is unchecked because there is no DNA. Per the germline V gene, CDR1 is LNHDA and CDR2 is SQIVND (reference sequence). CDR3 size: 20 residues. The CDR3 sequence: CASRPGASGRAGSSYNEQFF.

J is TRBJ2-1 and V is TRBV6-5; the D call from TCRdb, TRBD2, cannot be confirmed without DNA. CDR1 is MNHEY and CDR2 is SVGAGI in the germline V gene. This CDR3 spans 12 amino acids. The CDR3 is CASRAGLAAQFF.

The CDR3 sequence: CASSSGQGETQYF. This rearrangement joins TRBV7-9 to TRBJ2-5; lacking DNA, the TRBD1 call made by TCRdb goes unchecked. This CDR3 has 13 amino acids. Germline CDR1 is SEHNR and CDR2 is FQNEAQ (reference sequence).

The V and J genes are TRBV7-8 and TRBJ2-4; the TCRdb D gene call, TRBD1, has no DNA to confirm it. The CDR3 length is 16 residues. The germline gives CDR1 SGHVS, CDR2 FQNEAQ. The CDR3 here is CASSPRGSLAKNIQYF.

The chain combines TRBV28 with TRBJ2-3; TCRdb outputs TRBD2, but without DNA this stays unchecked. CDR1 is MDHEN, CDR2 SYDVKM, per germline. The CDR3 is 17 amino acids. The CDR3 spells CASSVQLAGGQADTQYF.

The rearrangement links TRBV20-1 to TRBJ2-5; with no DNA, the TCRdb D assignment of TRBD2 cannot be verified. Germline assignment: CDR1 DFQATT and CDR2 SNEGSKA (reference sequence). CDR3 length: 15 residues. The CDR3 spells CSARVPPKGGETQYF.

The V gene is TRBV27, the J gene TRBJ2-7; TCRdb designates TRBD1, a call that cannot be tested without DNA. The germline V gene encodes CDR1 MNHEY and CDR2 SMNVEV (reference sequence). The CDR3 length is 14 residues. CDR3 protein: CASGMGGSSYEQYF.

V gene TRBV28 combines with J gene TRBJ2-3; TCRdb returns TRBD1, unconfirmable since there is no DNA. The CDR3 has 16 residues. CDR1 is MDHEN, CDR2 SYDVKM, per germline. CDR3 region: CASSFFRTGGSDTQYF.

The chain employs TRBV4-2 and TRBJ2-7; there is no DNA to check the TCRdb D call of TRBD1. The CDR3 runs 16 residues. The germline V gene encodes CDR1 LGHNA and CDR2 YNFKEQ. This chain's CDR3 is CASSQVPQGPFYEQYF.

The V call is TRBV14, the J call TRBJ2-5; TCRdb lists TRBD2, though no DNA is available to test this call. Germline CDR1 and CDR2: SGHDN and FVKESK. The CDR3 length is 19 residues. CDR3: CASSQDYLLGGLAEETQYF.

The gene calls are TRBV5-4 and TRBJ1-2; TCRdb gives TRBD1 as the D gene, but with no DNA this cannot be confirmed. This CDR3 contains 16 residues. Germline V CDR1 and CDR2: SGHNT, YYREEE (reference sequence). The CDR3 reads CASSSGQGEANYGYTF.

The genes are TRBV5-1 and TRBJ2-7; TCRdb outputs TRBD1, but without DNA this stays unchecked. CDR1 is SGHRS, CDR2 YFSETQ, per germline. The CDR3 has 18 amino acids. The CDR3 is CASSLGWGEGDLFYEQYF.